These 18 T cell receptor beta chains originate from one sample sequenced in a study of breast tumors, draining lymph nodes, adjacent tissues. Samples came from axillary lymph nodes draining the breast cancer. In TCRdb, the multiplex PCR reads were re-called with MiXCR into one record per CDR3 protein. The sample consists of around 230,000 distinct CDR3 sequences, less than 40% of them appearing once. Sequences were obtained from axillary lymph node tissue. The receptors originated from a female donor with breast cancer. Some clones in this sample may be carry-over from other donors' samples.

This clonotype showed up many times. The rearrangement links TRBV29-1 to TRBJ1-2; no reliable D call. The CDR3 has 13 residues. Germline-derived CDR1 and CDR2 are SQVTM and ANQGSEA. The germline V and J ends were trimmed by 6 bases and 0 bases, with 11 bases remaining between them. CDR3 DNA sequence: TGCAGCGTGTACAGCGGACCTAACTATGGCTACACCTTC. Protein: CSVYSGPNYGYTF.

In this sample, this clonotype turned up once. This chain joins TRBV12-3 or TRBV12-4 and TRBJ1-3; no definite D call. Trimming stripped 3 bases from V and 8 bases from J, with 17 bases between. This CDR3 region has 15 residues. The CDR3 DNA reads as TGTGCCAGCAGTTTTCAGATTAACTATGGCTACACCATATATTTT. Residues: CASSFQINYGYTIYF.

This clonotype showed up many times. This rearrangement joins TRBV4-1 to TRBJ2-1, with 12 positions matching TRBD2. Germline CDR1 and CDR2: MGHRA and YSYEKL. The CDR3 spans 16 residues. With 4 bases clipped from V and 6 bases from J, the junction kept 7 bases outside the gene matches. In nucleotides, the CDR3 is TGCGCCAGCAGCCCTCCGCTAGCGGGAGGGATCAATGAGCAGTTCTTC. Protein sequence: CASSPPLAGGINEQFF.

A word on this clonotype: A single base separates this from a much larger clone, so it may be a read error. The V call is TRBV7-3, the J call TRBJ2-5; 8 nucleotides align to TRBD2. This CDR3 spans 15 amino acids. CDR1 and CDR2 (germline): SGHTA, FQGTGA. The DNA of the CDR3 is TGTGCCAGCAGCTTAGGTAGCGGGGCCCAAGAGACCCAGCACTTC. It encodes CASSLGSGAQETQHF.

This clonotype was seen only once. With a much larger clone just one base away, this may be a read error. V usage is TRBV20-1 and J usage is TRBJ1-5; possible D gene TRBD1, 5 bases. The length of the CDR3 is 14 residues. Germline-derived CDR1 and CDR2 are DFQATT and SNEGSKA (reference sequence). CDR3 sequence reads: CSARTGHFNQPRHF. The CDR3 region has the DNA TGCAGTGCTAGAACCGGACACTTTAATCAGCCCCGGCATTTT.

This clonotype was seen ten or more times. This chain connects TRBV12-5 to TRBJ2-3, with unresolved D. Trimming shortened V by 4 bases and J by 2 bases, and 10 bases separated the two germline ends. The germline V gene has CDR1 LGHNT and CDR2 FRNRAP. The CDR3 spans 14 residues. The chain's CDR3 is CASGWERLTDTQYF. CDR3 nucleotide sequence: TGTGCTAGTGGTTGGGAAAGACTCACAGATACGCAGTATTTT.

Many counts were recorded for this clonotype. The CDR3 region is CASSRLFQVDYGYTF. In DNA form, the CDR3 reads TGTGCCAGCAGCAGACTATTCCAGGTAGACTATGGCTACACCTTC. This rearrangement joins TRBV5-8 to TRBJ1-2; no reliable D call. This CDR3 region has 15 residues. Germline lookup yields CDR1 SGHTS and CDR2 YDEGEE. The V end lost 4 bases, the J end lost 3 bases, and 16 bases lay between the germline ends.

This clonotype appeared many times. The V and J genes are TRBV7-9 and TRBJ2-7; 7 bases fit TRBD2. Germline trimming cut 5 bases from V and 4 bases from J; bases unmatched to any gene: 14. The germline V gene encodes CDR1 SEHNR and CDR2 FQNEAQ (reference sequence). This CDR3 has 16 amino acids. CDR3 region: CASSPYGAGALYEQYF. In DNA, the CDR3 is TGTGCCAGCAGCCCTTACGGTGCGGGAGCCCTTTACGAGCAGTACTTC.

In its sample, this clonotype was seen many times. The rearrangement links TRBV19 to TRBJ1-2, with 9 bases aligning to TRBD1. Trimming cost V 5 bases and J 7 bases; bases outside gene matches: 8. Germline CDR1 and CDR2: LNHDA and SQIVND (reference sequence). There are 14 residues in the CDR3. The CDR3 sequence: CASSWTDRGGGYTF. The DNA of the CDR3 is TGTGCCAGTAGTTGGACGGACAGGGGAGGTGGCTACACCTTC.

The rearrangement joins TRBV27 to TRBJ2-5; no reliable D call. This CDR3 is 15 amino acids long. The V end lost 6 bases, the J end lost 2 bases, and 16 bases lay between the germline ends. Germline CDR1 is MNHEY and CDR2 is SMNVEV (reference sequence). The CDR3 nucleotides are TGTGCCAGCAGCCCCGAACGTGCGACTCAAGAGACCCAGTACTTC. It yields the protein CASSPERATQETQYF.

Turning to this clonotype: One end of the junction does not line up with germline, which may come from a read error. V is TRBV7-9 and J is TRBJ2-3; TRBD2 aligns across 9 bases. The CDR3 has 17 residues. CDR1 SEHNR and CDR2 FQNEAQ come from the germline V gene (reference sequence). The CDR3 DNA reads TGTGCCAGCAGCCTAGATATCGCTAGCGGGAACACAGATCCGCAGTATTTT. Translated: CASSLDIASGNTDPQYF. Full variable domain (rest looked up from reference TRBV7-9 and TRBJ2-3): DTGVSQNPRHKITKRGQNVTFRCDPISEHNRLYWYRQTLGQGPEFLTYFQNEAQLEKSRLLSDRFSAERPKGSFSTLEIQRTEQGDSAMYLCASSLDIASGNTDPQYFGPGTRLTVL.

The CDR3 nucleotides are TGTGCCAGTAGTATAACAGGAGCTAGCACAGATACGCAGTATTTT. This translates into CASSITGASTDTQYF. V is TRBV19 and J is TRBJ2-3, with D maybe TRBD1 (5 bases). Germline V lookup: CDR1 LNHDA, CDR2 SQIVND (reference sequence). V dropped 2 bases and J dropped 0 bases, with 9 bases sitting between them. CDR3 length: 15 residues.

This clonotype was picked up many times. The chain recombines TRBV4-1 with TRBJ2-3, with TRBD2 identical over 9 bases. Germline trimming cut 0 bases from V and 0 bases from J; bases unmatched to any gene: 4. The CDR3 has 17 residues. The germline V gene has CDR1 MGHRA and CDR2 YSYEKL. The CDR3 DNA reads as TGCGCCAGCAGCCAAGATGGGACTAGCCGTAGCACAGATACGCAGTATTTT. This gives the protein CASSQDGTSRSTDTQYF.

CDR3 in amino acids: CASSQRRRQGNYGYTF. In DNA, the CDR3 is TGTGCCAGCAGCCAAAGACGGCGACAGGGGAATTATGGCTACACCTTC. This sequence joins TRBV3-1 and TRBJ1-2, with 8 bases matching TRBD1. CDR1 is LGHDT and CDR2 is YNNKEL in the germline V gene (reference sequence). V shed 2 bases and J 5 bases; nucleotides not matched to a gene: 10. This CDR3 is 16 amino acids long.

Turning to this clonotype: This may arise from a read error, as a much more abundant clone is one base away. The gene calls are TRBV7-7 and TRBJ2-1; TRBD2 might be the D (5 bases). CDR1 SSHAT and CDR2 FNYEAQ come from the germline V gene (reference sequence). There are 15 residues in the CDR3. CDR3 amino acids: CASTLAPGPYNEQLF. The CDR3 region has the DNA TGTGCTAGCACTCTAGCTCCGGGCCCCTACAATGAGCAGCTCTTC.

This clonotype was recorded many times. V is TRBV11-2 and J is TRBJ2-2; 9 nucleotides align to TRBD1. The length of the CDR3 is 17 residues. Trimming removed 5 bases from V and 3 bases from J; junction bases left unmatched: 10. The germline CDR1 and CDR2 sequences are SGHAT and FQNNGV. The CDR3 spells CASSGGSGQGYTGELFF. As DNA, the CDR3 is TGTGCCAGCAGCGGGGGGTCGGGACAGGGTTACACCGGGGAGCTGTTTTTT.

This clonotype appeared many times. This chain joins TRBV19 and TRBJ2-3, with 7 positions matching TRBD2. CDR3 length: 15 residues. Germline V gene lookup returns CDR1 LNHDA and CDR2 SQIVND (reference sequence). V was pared by 6 bases and J by 0 bases, with 6 bases of the junction left unmatched. The DNA for the CDR3 is TGTGCCAGTAGCCGCTTTAGCGGGAGCACAGATACGCAGTATTTT. Translation: CASSRFSGSTDTQYF.

This clonotype was detected ten times or more. The chain links TRBV19 to TRBJ2-7; 10 bases are shared with TRBD1. CDR1 and CDR2 from the germline V gene are LNHDA and SQIVND (reference sequence). This CDR3 contains 19 residues. V was clipped by 2 bases and J by 1 base; unmatched bases: 14. CDR3 nucleotide sequence: TGTGCCAGTAGTATAAATGAAATGGGTGGGGGACAGGGGTCCTACGAGCAGTACTTC. Residues: CASSINEMGGGQGSYEQYF.